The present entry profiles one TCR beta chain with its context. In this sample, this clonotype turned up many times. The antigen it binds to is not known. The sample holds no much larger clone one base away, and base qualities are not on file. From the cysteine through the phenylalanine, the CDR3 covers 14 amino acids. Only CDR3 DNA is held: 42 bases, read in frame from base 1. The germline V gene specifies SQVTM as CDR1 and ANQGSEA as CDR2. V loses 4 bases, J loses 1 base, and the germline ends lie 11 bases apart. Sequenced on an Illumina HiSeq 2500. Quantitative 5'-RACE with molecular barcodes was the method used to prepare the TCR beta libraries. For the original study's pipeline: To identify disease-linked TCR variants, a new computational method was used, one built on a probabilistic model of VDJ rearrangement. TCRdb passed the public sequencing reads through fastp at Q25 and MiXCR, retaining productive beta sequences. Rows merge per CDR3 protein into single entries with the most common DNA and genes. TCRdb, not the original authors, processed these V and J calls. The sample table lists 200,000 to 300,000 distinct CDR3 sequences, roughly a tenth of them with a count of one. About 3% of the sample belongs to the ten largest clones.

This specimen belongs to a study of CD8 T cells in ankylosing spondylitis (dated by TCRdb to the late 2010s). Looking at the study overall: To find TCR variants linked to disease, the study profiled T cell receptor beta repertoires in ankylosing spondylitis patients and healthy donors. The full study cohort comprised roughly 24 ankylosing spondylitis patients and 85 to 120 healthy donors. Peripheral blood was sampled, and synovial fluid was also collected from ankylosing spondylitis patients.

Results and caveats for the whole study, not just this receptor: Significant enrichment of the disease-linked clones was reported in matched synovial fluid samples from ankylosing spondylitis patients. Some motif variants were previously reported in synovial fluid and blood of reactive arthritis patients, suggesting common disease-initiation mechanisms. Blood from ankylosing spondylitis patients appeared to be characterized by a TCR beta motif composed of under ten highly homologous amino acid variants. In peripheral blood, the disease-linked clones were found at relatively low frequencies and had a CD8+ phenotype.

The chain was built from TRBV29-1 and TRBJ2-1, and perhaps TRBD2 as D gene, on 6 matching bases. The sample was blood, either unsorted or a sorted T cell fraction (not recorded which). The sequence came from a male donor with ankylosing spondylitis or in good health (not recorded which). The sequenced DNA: TGCAGCGTTGCCCAGGGAGGATCCTACAATGAGCAGTTCTTC. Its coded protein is CSVAQGGSYNEQFF.